This passage covers 26 T cell receptor beta chains from one sample sequenced in a study of blood T cell repertoires in COVID-19. This table comes from immunoSEQ multiplex PCR, and its TCRdb copy is limited to in-frame clones, with some not included. The sample has around 120,000 clones; 87% are singletons. The sequencing sample was made of peripheral blood. The origin of the receptors is a human donor in a cohort sampled during active COVID-19.

This chain uses TRBV27 with TRBJ2-7; 8 bases line up with TRBD2. Unmatched junction bases numbered 11, after V lost 5 bases and J lost 5 bases. CDR3 length: 15 amino acids. Per germline, CDR1 MNHEY and CDR2 SMNVEV (reference sequence). The CDR3 bases are TGTGCCAGCAGTCGGACCGGGACTAGGATGGACGAGCAGTACTTC. This gives the protein CASSRTGTRMDEQYF.

The chain links TRBV3-1 (or the pseudogene TRBV3-2) to TRBJ2-7, with D possibly matching TRBD2 (7 bases). The CDR3 totals 15 residues. Germline V lookup: CDR1 LGHDT, CDR2 YNNKEL (reference sequence). V lost 4 bases to trimming and J lost 3 bases, with 16 bases between them. The DNA for the CDR3 is TGTGCCAGCAGCCTGCTAGGGGGAGGGGGCTACGAGCAGTACTTC. The encoded protein is CASSLLGGGGYEQYF.

This clone was counted only a few times. The V gene is TRBV7-3, the J gene TRBJ1-2; 10 bases are shared with TRBD1. This CDR3 contains 14 residues. Germline lookup yields CDR1 SGHTA and CDR2 FQGTGA. With 5 bases clipped from V and 4 bases from J, the junction kept 4 bases outside the gene matches. The CDR3 DNA is TGTGCCAGCAGCGCGACAGGGGGCGTCTATGGCTACACCTTC. Its protein is CASSATGGVYGYTF.

The chain uses TRBV27 and TRBJ1-2; 8 nucleotides align to TRBD1. The V gene's germline CDR1 is MNHEY and CDR2 SMNVEV (reference sequence). The J segment lost 7 bases and the V segment lost 5 bases, leaving 6 bases of the junction unmatched. The CDR3 contains 13 residues. In DNA form, the CDR3 reads TGTGCCAGCAGTCCTTCGGGGACAGGTGGCTACACCTTC. It codes for CASSPSGTGGYTF.

The chain employs TRBV6-6 and TRBJ2-2; 8 bases line up with TRBD1. CDR1 MNHNY and CDR2 SVGAGI come from the germline V gene (reference sequence). This CDR3 region has 14 residues. After removal of 5 bases from V and 4 bases from J, the junction contained 3 bases not matched to a gene. CDR3 DNA: TGTGCCAGCAGTCGGGACAGGAGCACCGGGGAGCTGTTTTTT. Amino acids: CASSRDRSTGELFF.

In the case of this clone: Relative to the germline gene, one junction end is altered; a read error may explain this. CDR3 region: CAGSKPGGLEANTGELFF. CDR3 bases: TGTGCCGGCAGCAAACCCGGGGGGCTGGAGGCGAACACCGGGGAGCTGTTTTTT. This rearrangement joins TRBV9 to TRBJ2-2, with a tentative D call TRBD2 (7 bases). CDR3 size: 18 residues. CDR1 and CDR2 from the germline V gene are SGDLS and YYNGEE.

This clone has only one observation. V gene TRBV6-5 combines with J gene TRBJ2-5, with 11 bases aligning to TRBD2. The CDR3 totals 15 residues. The trim removed 10 bases at V and 5 bases at J, leaving 12 bases unmatched. CDR1 is MNHEY, CDR2 SVGAGI, per germline. The CDR3 DNA reads TGTGCCACCCTTAGCGGGGGGGCCGGCGCGGAGACCCAGTACTTC. Its translation is CATLSGGAGAETQYF.

In this sample, this clone turned up a few times. The chain employs TRBV6-5 and TRBJ2-5; 10 bases map to TRBD1. The trim removed 7 bases at V and 5 bases at J, leaving 10 bases unmatched. The CDR3 is made up of 15 amino acids. Germline CDR1 is MNHEY and CDR2 is SVGAGI. CDR3 amino acids: CASTLTGGAMETQYF. Written as DNA, the CDR3 is TGTGCCAGCACCCTGACAGGGGGCGCGATGGAGACCCAGTACTTC.

The chain carries TRBV19 and TRBJ1-5; a possible D gene is TRBD1 (6 bases). The CDR3 covers 15 residues. The V end lost 5 bases, the J end lost 3 bases, and 14 bases lay between the germline ends. CDR1 and CDR2 (germline): LNHDA, SQIVND (reference sequence). The CDR3 spells CASSGVDRLNQPQHF. The CDR3 DNA is TGTGCCAGTAGTGGAGTAGACAGGCTCAATCAGCCCCAGCATTTT.

V and J are TRBV28 and TRBJ1-3; unclear D gene. The V and J ends lost 4 bases and 0 bases respectively, with 4 bases between them. This CDR3 contains 13 residues. Germline V CDR1 and CDR2: MDHEN, SYDVKM. CDR3 sequence (DNA): TGTGCCAGCAGTTATCTCTCTGGAAACACCATATATTTT. Protein sequence: CASSYLSGNTIYF.

The rearrangement uses TRBV7-9 and TRBJ2-4; TRBD2 is a possible D gene (5 bases). The CDR3 is 14 residues long. Between the trimmed V and J ends, which lost 3 bases and 4 bases, there was a span of 10 bases. Germline V gene lookup returns CDR1 SEHNR and CDR2 FQNEAQ (reference sequence). The DNA for the CDR3 is TGTGCCAGCAGCTTTTCGAGCGGAAAAAACATTCAGTACTTC. It codes for CASSFSSGKNIQYF.

The chain carries TRBV23-1 and TRBJ2-7; the D gene is possibly TRBD2 (5 bases). TRBV23-1 is labeled an ORF, and its function is uncertain. V lost 4 bases and J lost 1, with 20 bases in between. There are 17 residues in the CDR3. Here the CDR3 reads CASSRRTSPGPSYEQYF. In DNA, the CDR3 is TGCGCCAGCAGTCGGAGGACCTCTCCGGGTCCTTCCTACGAGCAGTACTTC.

The chain recombines TRBV19 with TRBJ1-1, with D perhaps TRBD1 (6 bases). This CDR3 has 13 residues. V lost 4 bases to trimming and J lost 3 bases, with 9 bases between them. CDR1 and CDR2 (germline): LNHDA, SQIVND (reference sequence). CDR3 residues: CASSNSGDTEAFF. DNA for the CDR3: TGTGCCAGTAGTAATTCAGGGGACACTGAAGCTTTCTTT. Complete variable domain (other parts from reference TRBV19 and TRBJ1-1): DGGITQSPKYLFRKEGQNVTLSCEQNLNHDAMYWYRQDPGQGLRLIYYSQIVNDFQKGDIAEGYSVSREKKESFPLTVTSAQKNPTAFYLCASSNSGDTEAFFGQGTRLTVV.

This chain joins TRBV28 and TRBJ1-1, with D perhaps matching TRBD1 (6 bases). The length of the CDR3 is 14 residues. Germline V gene data show CDR1 as MDHEN and CDR2 as SYDVKM. V was pared by 5 bases and J by 10 bases, with 20 bases between. The CDR3 reads CASSPPRGGGGAFF. The CDR3 bases are TGTGCCAGCAGTCCCCCTAGGGGGGGTGGCGGAGCTTTCTTT.

The chain is built from TRBV6-1 and TRBJ1-6; D is unresolved. The CDR3 is 17 amino acids. Trimming stripped 2 bases from V and 0 bases from J, with 11 bases between. Germline V gives CDR1 MNHNS, CDR2 SASEGT. CDR3: CASSEPTSSSYNSPLHF. The CDR3 coding sequence is TGTGCCAGCAGTGAACCTACCTCTAGCTCCTATAATTCACCCCTCCACTTT.

J is TRBJ1-5 and V is TRBV5-6, with 7 bases lining up with TRBD1. The CDR3 has 14 residues. The germline CDR1 and CDR2 sequences are SGHDT and YYEEEE. The V and J ends lost 5 bases and 10 bases, in that order; junction bases with no gene match: 12. This CDR3 is CASSHKDRRGPQHF. As DNA, the CDR3 is TGTGCCAGCAGTCATAAGGACAGGAGAGGACCCCAGCATTTT.

V and J are TRBV5-1 and TRBJ1-2; 12 positions match TRBD1. Germline V gene data show CDR1 as SGHRS and CDR2 as YFSETQ. The V and J ends lost 1 base and 8 bases, in that order; junction bases with no gene match: 9. The CDR3 has 16 amino acids. CDR3 sequence (DNA): TGCGCCAGCAGCTTGAGAGGGACAGGGGGCTCTAGAGGCTACACCTTC. Its protein product is CASSLRGTGGSRGYTF.

V and J are TRBV28 and TRBJ2-5, with a weak D call TRBD2 (6 bases). The V end was cut by 5 bases, the J end by 5 bases, with 15 bases between. Germline CDR1 reads MDHEN; CDR2 reads SYDVKM. The CDR3 consists of 14 residues. In DNA, the CDR3 is TGTGCCAGCAGTCAACTAGCCTCTGCGGAGACCCAGTACTTC. Translating gives CASSQLASAETQYF.

This chain links TRBV28 with TRBJ1-2, with 9 bases aligning to TRBD1. Trimming at V came to 7 bases and at J to 8 bases, leaving 14 bases not matched to a gene. Germline V gene lookup returns CDR1 MDHEN and CDR2 SYDVKM. This CDR3 contains 15 residues. CDR3 bases: TGTGCCAGCAACCTCCCGGACAGGGGAATCGGAGGCTACACCTTC. Protein product: CASNLPDRGIGGYTF.

V usage is TRBV6-5 and J usage is TRBJ2-6; 7 nucleotides match TRBD1. There are 16 residues in the CDR3. V lost 0 bases and J lost 2; bases outside the gene matches: 1. Looked up from germline, CDR1 is MNHEY and CDR2 is SVGAGI. This CDR3 reads CASSYSDRAGANVLTF. CDR3 coding DNA: TGTGCCAGCAGTTACTCTGACAGGGCTGGGGCCAACGTCCTGACTTTC.

This chain joins TRBV6-5 and TRBJ1-6; D perhaps matches TRBD1 (6 bases). Germline CDR1 MNHEY, CDR2 SVGAGI. V lost 2 bases to trimming and J lost 0 bases, with 8 bases between them. CDR3 size: 16 residues. CDR3 loop: CASSYGGTSYNSPLHF. DNA for the CDR3: TGTGCCAGCAGTTACGGGGGCACCTCCTATAATTCACCCCTCCACTTT.

The chain joins TRBV4-2 to TRBJ2-3; 9 bases line up with TRBD2. The CDR3 contains 15 residues. Losses at the gene ends were 0 bases for V and 5 bases for J; bases not matched to a gene: 3. In germline, CDR1 is LGHNA, CDR2 YNFKEQ. The CDR3 protein is CASSQDTAGGDTQYF. The CDR3 DNA is TGTGCCAGCAGCCAAGATACAGCGGGGGGAGATACGCAGTATTTT.

The chain has TRBV6-5 and TRBJ2-7; TRBD2 aligns across 11 bases. V shed 8 bases and J 7 bases; nucleotides not matched to a gene: 13. CDR3 size: 15 residues. Germline lookup yields CDR1 MNHEY and CDR2 SVGAGI. The CDR3 is CASGSLATSGVEQYF. For the CDR3, the DNA is TGTGCCAGCGGCTCTTTAGCGACTAGCGGGGTTGAGCAGTACTTC.

V and J are TRBV19 and TRBJ1-1; tentatively, D is TRBD1 (5 bases). V shed 1 base and J shed 4 bases, with 10 bases lying between them. The CDR3 covers 14 residues. Germline CDR1 and CDR2: LNHDA and SQIVND (reference sequence). CDR3 residues: CASSIGPGSTEAFF. In DNA form, the CDR3 reads TGTGCCAGTAGTATAGGTCCAGGGTCCACTGAAGCTTTCTTT.

V gene TRBV5-1 combines with J gene TRBJ2-3, with D tentatively TRBD2 (6 bases). V was shortened by 4 bases and J by 0 bases, with 9 bases between the two germline ends. The CDR3 runs to 14 residues. Germline V gives CDR1 SGHRS, CDR2 YFSETQ. The DNA for the CDR3 is TGCGCCAGCAGCGGGGGACTGAGCACAGATACGCAGTATTTT. Translating it yields CASSGGLSTDTQYF.

The gene calls are TRBV7-2 and TRBJ1-2; D is unresolved. CDR3 length: 14 amino acids. V gave up 0 bases and J gave up 4 bases, with 9 bases separating them. Looked up from germline, CDR1 is SGHTA and CDR2 is FQGNSA. The DNA of the CDR3 is TGTGCCAGCAGCTTAGCAGCGATACTCTATGGCTACACCTTC. This translates into CASSLAAILYGYTF.